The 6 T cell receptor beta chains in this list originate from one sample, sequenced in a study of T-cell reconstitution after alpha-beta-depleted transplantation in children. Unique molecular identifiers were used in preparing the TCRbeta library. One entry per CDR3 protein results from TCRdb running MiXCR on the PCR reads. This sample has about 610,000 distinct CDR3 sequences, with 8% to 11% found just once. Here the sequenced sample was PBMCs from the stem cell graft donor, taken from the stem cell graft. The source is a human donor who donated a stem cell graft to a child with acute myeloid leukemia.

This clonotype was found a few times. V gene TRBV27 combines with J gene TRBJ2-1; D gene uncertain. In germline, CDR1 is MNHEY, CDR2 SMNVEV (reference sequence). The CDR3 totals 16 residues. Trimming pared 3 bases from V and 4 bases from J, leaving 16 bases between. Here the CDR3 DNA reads TGTGCCAGCAGTTTTCACGTACAGTTTCCATACAATGAGCAGTTCTTC. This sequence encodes CASSFHVQFPYNEQFF.

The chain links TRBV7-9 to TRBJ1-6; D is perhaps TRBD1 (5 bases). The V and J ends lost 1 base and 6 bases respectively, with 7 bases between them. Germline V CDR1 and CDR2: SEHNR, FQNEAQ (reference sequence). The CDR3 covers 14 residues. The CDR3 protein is CASSLVGANSPLHF. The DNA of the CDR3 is TGTGCCAGCAGCTTAGTAGGGGCTAATTCACCCCTCCACTTT.

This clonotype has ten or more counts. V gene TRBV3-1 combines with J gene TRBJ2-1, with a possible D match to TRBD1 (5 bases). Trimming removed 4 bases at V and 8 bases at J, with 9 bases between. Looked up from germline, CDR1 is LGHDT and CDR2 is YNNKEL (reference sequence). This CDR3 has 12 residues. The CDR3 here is CASSPLGDEQFF. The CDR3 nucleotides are TGTGCCAGCAGCCCCCTAGGGGATGAGCAGTTCTTC.

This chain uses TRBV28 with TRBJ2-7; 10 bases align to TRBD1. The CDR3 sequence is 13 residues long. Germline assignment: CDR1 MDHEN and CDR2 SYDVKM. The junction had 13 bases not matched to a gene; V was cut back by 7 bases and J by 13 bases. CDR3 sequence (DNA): TGTGCCAGCACCCCCACACCAGGGACAGGGGAATACTTC. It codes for CASTPTPGTGEYF.

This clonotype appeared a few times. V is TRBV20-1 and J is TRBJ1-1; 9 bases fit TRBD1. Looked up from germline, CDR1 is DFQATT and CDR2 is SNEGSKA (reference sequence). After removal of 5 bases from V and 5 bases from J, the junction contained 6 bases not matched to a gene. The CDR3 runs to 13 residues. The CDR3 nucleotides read TGCAGTGCTGATGGGACAGGGAGAACTGAAGCTTTCTTT. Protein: CSADGTGRTEAFF.

CDR3: CSARDGGVGTDTQYF. DNA of the CDR3: TGCAGTGCTAGAGATGGGGGAGTCGGTACAGATACGCAGTATTTT. This chain connects TRBV20-1 to TRBJ2-3, with D possibly being TRBD1 or TRBD2 (5 bases each). This CDR3 has 15 amino acids. CDR1 is DFQATT, CDR2 SNEGSKA, per germline (reference sequence). V was cut by 0 bases and J by 3 bases, with 13 bases left in between.